The clone carrying this T cell receptor (beta chain) was observed a handful of times. Trimming shortened V by 2 bases and J by 0 bases, and 10 bases separated the two germline ends. The CDR3 is 15 amino acids. The sorted Tregs were CD4+CD25+CD127-/low cells. Amplification of TRBV12-4/TRBJ1-2 clonotypes used adaptor-ligated barcode primers. TCRdb reprocessed the multiplex PCR reads via MiXCR and lists one record per CDR3 protein. The table has approximately 1,000 distinct CDR3 sequences, around 17% seen once; the top ten hold 7.2%. The sequence was obtained from a female donor with breast cancer. The J gene is TRBJ1-2, the V gene TRBV12-3 or TRBV12-4; D may be TRBD1 (5 bases). Sequenced: Tregs sorted from blood. CDR3 amino acids: CASSLRRGTNYGYTF. CDR3 DNA sequence: TGTGCCAGCAGTTTAAGAAGGGGCACTAACTATGGCTACACCTTC.